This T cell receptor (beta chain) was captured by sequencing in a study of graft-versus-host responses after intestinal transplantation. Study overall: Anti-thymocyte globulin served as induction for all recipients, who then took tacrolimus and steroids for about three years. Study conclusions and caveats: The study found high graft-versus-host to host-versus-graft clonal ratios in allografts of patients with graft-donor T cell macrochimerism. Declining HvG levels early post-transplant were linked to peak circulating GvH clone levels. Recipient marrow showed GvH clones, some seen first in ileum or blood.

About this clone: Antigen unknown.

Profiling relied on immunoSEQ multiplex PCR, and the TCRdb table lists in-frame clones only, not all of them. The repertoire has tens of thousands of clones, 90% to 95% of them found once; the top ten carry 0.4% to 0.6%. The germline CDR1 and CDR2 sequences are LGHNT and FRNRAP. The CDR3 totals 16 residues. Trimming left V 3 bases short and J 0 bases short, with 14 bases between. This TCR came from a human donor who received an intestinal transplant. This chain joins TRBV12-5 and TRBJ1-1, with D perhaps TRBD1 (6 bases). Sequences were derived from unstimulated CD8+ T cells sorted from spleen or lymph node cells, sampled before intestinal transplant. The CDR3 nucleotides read TGTGCTAGTGGTTTCTTATTCCGGGACATGAACACTGAAGCTTTCTTT. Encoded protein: CASGFLFRDMNTEAFF. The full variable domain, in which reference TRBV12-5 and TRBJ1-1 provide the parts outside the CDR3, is DARVTQTPRHKVTEMGQEVTMRCQPILGHNTVFWYRQTMMQGLELLAYFRNRAPLDDSGMPKDRFSAEMPDATLATLKIQPSEPRDSAVYFCASGFLFRDMNTEAFFGQGTRLTVV.